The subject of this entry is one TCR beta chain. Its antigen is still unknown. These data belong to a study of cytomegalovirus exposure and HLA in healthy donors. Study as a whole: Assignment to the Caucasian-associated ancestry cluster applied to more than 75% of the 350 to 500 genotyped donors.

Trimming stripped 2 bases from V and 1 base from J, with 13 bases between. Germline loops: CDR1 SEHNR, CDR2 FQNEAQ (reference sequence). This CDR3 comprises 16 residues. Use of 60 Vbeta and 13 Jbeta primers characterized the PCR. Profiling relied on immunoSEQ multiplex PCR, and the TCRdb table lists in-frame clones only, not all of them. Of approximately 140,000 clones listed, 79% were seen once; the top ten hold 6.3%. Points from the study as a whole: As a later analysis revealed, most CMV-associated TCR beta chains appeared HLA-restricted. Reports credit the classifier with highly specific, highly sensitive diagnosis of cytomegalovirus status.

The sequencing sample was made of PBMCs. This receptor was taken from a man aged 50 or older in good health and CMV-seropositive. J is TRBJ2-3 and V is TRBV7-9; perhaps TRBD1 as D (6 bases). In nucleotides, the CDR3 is TGTGCCAGCAGCTTAACCTATGGACAGCGCACAGATACGCAGTATTTT. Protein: CASSLTYGQRTDTQYF.